Ten or more counts support the clone carrying this TCR beta chain. This entry comes from a study of T cells in Graves' hyperthyroidism and ophthalmopathy. This CDR3 is 16 amino acids long. V lost 2 bases and J lost 0, with 12 bases in between. CDR1 and CDR2 from the germline V gene are SGHAT and FQNNGV. Amplification yielded TCR beta CDR3 regions, with RNA transcripts as the source. The HTBI set primed first-round TCR CDR3 RT-PCR. MiXCR, run by TCRdb on the multiplex PCR reads, gives a single entry per CDR3 protein. The sample includes under 350,000 distinct CDR3 sequences, around 20% of them seen just once. Based on clinical symptoms, serum thyroxine and TRAb, thyroid ultrasound and orbital computed tomography, diagnoses were reached.

The chain employs TRBV11-2 and TRBJ2-3, with D perhaps matching TRBD2 (5 bases). The sequencing input was blood. The receptor's source is a woman aged 45-60 years with Graves' hyperthyroidism. The CDR3 coding sequence is TGTGCCAGCAGCTTATTCGGCGGGTCTAGCACAGATACGCAGTATTTT. Translating gives CASSLFGGSSTDTQYF. Variable domain in full (rest from reference TRBV11-2 and TRBJ2-3): EAGVAQSPRYKIIEKRQSVAFWCNPISGHATLYWYQQILGQGPKLLIQFQNNGVVDDSQLPKDRFSAERLKGVDSTLKIQPAKLEDSAVYLCASSLFGGSSTDTQYFGPGTRLTVL.